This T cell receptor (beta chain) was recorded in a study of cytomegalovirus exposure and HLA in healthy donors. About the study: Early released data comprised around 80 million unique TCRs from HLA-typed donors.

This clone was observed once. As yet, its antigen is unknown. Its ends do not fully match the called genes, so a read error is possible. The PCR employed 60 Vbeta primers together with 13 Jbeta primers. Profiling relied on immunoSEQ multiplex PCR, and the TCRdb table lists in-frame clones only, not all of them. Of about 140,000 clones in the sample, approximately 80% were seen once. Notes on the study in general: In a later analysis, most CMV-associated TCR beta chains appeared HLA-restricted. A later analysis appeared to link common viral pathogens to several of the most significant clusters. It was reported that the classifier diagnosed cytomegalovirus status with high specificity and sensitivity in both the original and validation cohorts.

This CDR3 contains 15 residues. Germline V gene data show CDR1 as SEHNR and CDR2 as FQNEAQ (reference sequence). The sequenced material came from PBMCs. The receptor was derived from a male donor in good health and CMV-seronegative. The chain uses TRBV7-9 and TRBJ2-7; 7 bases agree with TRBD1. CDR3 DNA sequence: TGTTCCAGCAGCTTTGGGGCACAGGGGCTCTACGAGCAGTACTTC. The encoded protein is CSSSFGAQGLYEQYF. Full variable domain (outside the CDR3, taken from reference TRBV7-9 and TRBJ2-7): DTGVSQNPRHKITKRGQNVTFRCDPISEHNRLYWYRQTLGQGPEFLTYFQNEAQLEKSRLLSDRFSAERPKGSFSTLEIQRTEQGDSAMYLCSSSFGAQGLYEQYFGPGTRLTVT.